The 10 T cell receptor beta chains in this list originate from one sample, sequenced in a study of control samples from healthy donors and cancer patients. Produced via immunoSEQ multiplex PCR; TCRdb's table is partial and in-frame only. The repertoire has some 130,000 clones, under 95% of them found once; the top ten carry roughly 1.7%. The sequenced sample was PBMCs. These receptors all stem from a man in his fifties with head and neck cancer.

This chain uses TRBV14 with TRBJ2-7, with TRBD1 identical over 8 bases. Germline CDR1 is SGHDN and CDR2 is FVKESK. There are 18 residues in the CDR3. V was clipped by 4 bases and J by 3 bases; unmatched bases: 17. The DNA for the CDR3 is TGTGCCAGCAGCCGCGGCGGAATTTACGGACAGGGTAACTACGAGCAGTACTTC. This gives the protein CASSRGGIYGQGNYEQYF.

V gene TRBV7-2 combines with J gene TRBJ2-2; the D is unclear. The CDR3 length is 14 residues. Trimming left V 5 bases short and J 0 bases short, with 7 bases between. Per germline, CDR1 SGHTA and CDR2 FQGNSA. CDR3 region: CASSPVTNTGELFF. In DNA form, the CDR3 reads TGTGCCAGCAGCCCCGTGACGAACACCGGGGAGCTGTTTTTT.

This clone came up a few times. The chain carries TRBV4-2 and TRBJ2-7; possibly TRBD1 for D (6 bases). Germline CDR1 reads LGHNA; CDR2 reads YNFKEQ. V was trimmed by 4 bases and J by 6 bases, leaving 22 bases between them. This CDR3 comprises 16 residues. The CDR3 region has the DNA TGTGCCAGCAGCCGAAACACAGGGTCAGGTTCGAGCGAGCAGTACTTC. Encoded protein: CASSRNTGSGSSEQYF.

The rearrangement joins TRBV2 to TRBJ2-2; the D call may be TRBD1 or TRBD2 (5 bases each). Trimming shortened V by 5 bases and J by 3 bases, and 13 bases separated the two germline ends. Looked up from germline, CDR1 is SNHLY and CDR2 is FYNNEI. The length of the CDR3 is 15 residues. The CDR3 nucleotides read TGTGCCAGCAGTTCCTCCGGGGCTTACACCGGGGAGCTGTTTTTT. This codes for CASSSSGAYTGELFF.

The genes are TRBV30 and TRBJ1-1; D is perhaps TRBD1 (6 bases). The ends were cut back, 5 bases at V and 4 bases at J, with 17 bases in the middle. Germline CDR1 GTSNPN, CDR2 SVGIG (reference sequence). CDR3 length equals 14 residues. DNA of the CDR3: TGTGCCTGGGGGGGAGGGGGTAAGGTCACTGAAGCTTTCTTT. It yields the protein CAWGGGGKVTEAFF.

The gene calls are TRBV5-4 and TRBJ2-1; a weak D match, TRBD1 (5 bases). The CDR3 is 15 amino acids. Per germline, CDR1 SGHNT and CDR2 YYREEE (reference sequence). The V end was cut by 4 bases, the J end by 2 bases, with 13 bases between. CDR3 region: CASSASTDTYNEQFF. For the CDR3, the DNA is TGTGCCAGCAGCGCTTCGACAGACACCTACAATGAGCAGTTCTTC.

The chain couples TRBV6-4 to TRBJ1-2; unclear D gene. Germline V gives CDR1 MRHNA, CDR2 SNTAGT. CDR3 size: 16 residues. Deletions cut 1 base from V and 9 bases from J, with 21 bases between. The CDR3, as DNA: TGTGCCAGCAGTGACTTTCCACTAGGGCAGGCCCGGAGCTACACCTTC. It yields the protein CASSDFPLGQARSYTF.

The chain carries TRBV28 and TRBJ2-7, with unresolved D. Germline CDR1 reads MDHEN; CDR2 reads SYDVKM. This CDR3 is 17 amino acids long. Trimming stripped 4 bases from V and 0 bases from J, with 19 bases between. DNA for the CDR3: TGTGCCAGCAGTTCCCGTGTTAGACAACTAAGCTCCTACGAGCAGTACTTC. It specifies CASSSRVRQLSSYEQYF.

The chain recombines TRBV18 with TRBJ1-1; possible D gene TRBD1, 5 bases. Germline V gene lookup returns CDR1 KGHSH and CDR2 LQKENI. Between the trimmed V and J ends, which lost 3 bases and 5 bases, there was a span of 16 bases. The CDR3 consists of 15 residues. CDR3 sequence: CASSPTLGEGTEAFF. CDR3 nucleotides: TGTGCCAGCTCACCCACATTGGGGGAGGGGACTGAAGCTTTCTTT.

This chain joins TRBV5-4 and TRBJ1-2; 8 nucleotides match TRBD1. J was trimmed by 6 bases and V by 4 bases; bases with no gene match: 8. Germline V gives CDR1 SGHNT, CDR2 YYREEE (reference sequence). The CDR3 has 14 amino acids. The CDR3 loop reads CASSPLDRGHGYTF. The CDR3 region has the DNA TGTGCCAGCAGCCCACTAGACAGGGGACATGGCTACACCTTC.